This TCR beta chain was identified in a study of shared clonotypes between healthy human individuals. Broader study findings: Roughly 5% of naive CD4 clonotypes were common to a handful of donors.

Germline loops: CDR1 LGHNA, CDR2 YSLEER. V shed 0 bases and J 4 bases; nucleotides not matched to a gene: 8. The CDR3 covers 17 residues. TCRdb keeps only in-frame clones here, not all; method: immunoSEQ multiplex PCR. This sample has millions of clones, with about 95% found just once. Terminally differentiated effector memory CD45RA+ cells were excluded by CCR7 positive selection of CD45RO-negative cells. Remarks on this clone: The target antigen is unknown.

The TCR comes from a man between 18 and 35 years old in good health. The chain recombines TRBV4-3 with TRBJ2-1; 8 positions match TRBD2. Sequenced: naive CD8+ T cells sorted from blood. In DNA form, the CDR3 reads TGCGCCAGCAGCCAAGATCCAGCGGGAGAGACTTACAATGAGCAGTTCTTC. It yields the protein CASSQDPAGETYNEQFF.